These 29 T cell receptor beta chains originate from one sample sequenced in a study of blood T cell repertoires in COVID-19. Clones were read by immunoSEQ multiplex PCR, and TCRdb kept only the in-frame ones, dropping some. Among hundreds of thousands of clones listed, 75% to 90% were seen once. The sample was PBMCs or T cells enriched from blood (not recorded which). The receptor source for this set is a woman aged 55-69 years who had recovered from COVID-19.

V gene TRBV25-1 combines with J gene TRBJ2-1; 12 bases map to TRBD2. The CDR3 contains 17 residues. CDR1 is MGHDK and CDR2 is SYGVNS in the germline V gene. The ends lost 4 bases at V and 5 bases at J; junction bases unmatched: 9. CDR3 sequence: CASSAPPTSGGNNEQFF. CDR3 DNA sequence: TGTGCCAGCAGTGCTCCGCCTACTAGCGGGGGGAACAATGAGCAGTTCTTC.

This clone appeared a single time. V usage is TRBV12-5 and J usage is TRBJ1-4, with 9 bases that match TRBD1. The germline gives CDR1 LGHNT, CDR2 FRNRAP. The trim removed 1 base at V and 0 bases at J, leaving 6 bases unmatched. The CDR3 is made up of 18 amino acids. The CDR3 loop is CASGLGGTGLATNEKLFF. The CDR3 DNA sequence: TGTGCTAGTGGTTTGGGGGGGACAGGGCTTGCAACTAATGAAAAACTGTTTTTT.

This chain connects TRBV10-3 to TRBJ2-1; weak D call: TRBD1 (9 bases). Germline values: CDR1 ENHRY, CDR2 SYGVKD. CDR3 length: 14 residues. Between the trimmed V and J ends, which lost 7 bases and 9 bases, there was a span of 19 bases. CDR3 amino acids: CAITALAGQGEQFF. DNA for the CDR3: TGTGCCATCACCGCCTTAGCGGGACAGGGTGAGCAGTTCTTC.

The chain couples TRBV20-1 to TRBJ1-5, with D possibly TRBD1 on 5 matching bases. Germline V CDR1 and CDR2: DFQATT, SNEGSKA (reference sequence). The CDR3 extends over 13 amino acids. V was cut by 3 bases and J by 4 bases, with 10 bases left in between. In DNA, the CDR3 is TGCAGTGCTAGTCCGGGGGATAATCAGCCCCAGCATTTT. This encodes CSASPGDNQPQHF.

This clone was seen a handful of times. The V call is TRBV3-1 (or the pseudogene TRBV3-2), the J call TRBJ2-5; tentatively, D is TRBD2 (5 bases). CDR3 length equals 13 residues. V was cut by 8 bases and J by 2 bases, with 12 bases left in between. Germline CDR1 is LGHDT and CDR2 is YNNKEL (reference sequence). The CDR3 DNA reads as TGTGCCAGCCGACTAACATTACAAGAGACCCAGTACTTC. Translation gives CASRLTLQETQYF.

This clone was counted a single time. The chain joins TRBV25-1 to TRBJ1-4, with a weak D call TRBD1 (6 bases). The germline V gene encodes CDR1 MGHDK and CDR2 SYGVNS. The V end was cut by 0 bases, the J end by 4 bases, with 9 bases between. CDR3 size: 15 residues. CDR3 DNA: TGTGCCAGCAGTGAATATGGACAGTTTAATGAAAAACTGTTTTTT. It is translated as CASSEYGQFNEKLFF. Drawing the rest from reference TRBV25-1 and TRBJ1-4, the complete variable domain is EADIYQTPRYLVIGTGKKITLECSQTMGHDKMYWYQQDPGMELHLIHYSYGVNSTEKGDLSSESTVSRIRTEHFPLTLESARPSHTSQYLCASSEYGQFNEKLFFGSGTQLSVL.

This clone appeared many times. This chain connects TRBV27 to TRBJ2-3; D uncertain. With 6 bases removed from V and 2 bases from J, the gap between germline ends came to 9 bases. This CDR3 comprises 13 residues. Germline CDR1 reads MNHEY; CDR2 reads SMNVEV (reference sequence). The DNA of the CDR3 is TGTGCCAGCAGAGTAGCCGTCACAGATACGCAGTATTTT. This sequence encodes CASRVAVTDTQYF.

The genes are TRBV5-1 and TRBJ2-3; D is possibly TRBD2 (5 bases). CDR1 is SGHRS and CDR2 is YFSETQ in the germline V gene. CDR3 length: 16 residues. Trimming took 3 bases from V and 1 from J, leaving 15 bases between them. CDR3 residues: CASSSFGEYGTDTQYF. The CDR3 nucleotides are TGCGCCAGCAGCTCCTTCGGGGAGTATGGCACAGATACGCAGTATTTT. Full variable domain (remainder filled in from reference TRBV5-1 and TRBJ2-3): KAGVTQTPRYLIKTRGQQVTLSCSPISGHRSVSWYQQTPGQGLQFLFEYFSETQRNKGNFPGRFSGRQFSNSRSEMNVSTLELGDSALYLCASSSFGEYGTDTQYFGPGTRLTVL.

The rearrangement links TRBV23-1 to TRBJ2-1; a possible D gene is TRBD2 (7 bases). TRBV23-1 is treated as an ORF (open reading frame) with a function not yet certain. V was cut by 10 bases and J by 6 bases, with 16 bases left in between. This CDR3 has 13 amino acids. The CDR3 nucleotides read TGCGCCAAAGGGGGGGTGGTGGGCAATGAGCAGTTCTTC. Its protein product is CAKGGVVGNEQFF.

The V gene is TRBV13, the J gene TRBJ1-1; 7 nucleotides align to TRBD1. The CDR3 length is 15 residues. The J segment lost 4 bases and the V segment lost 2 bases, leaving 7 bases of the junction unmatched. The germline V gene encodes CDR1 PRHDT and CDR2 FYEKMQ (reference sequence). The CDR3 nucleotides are TGTGCCAGCAGCTTACGGAGGGGGCAAGGCACTGAAGCTTTCTTT. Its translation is CASSLRRGQGTEAFF.

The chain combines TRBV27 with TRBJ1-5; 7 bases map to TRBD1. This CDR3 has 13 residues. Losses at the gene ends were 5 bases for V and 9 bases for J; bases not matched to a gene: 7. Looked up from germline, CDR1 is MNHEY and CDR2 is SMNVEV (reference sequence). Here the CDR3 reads CASSADRDTPQHF. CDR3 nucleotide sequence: TGTGCCAGCAGTGCCGACAGGGACACGCCCCAGCATTTT.

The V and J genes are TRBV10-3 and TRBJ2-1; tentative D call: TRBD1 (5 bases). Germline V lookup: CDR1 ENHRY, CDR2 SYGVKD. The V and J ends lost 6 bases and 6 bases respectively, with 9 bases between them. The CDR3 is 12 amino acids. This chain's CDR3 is CAIRGDSNEQFF. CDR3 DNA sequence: TGTGCCATCAGGGGTGACAGCAATGAGCAGTTCTTC.

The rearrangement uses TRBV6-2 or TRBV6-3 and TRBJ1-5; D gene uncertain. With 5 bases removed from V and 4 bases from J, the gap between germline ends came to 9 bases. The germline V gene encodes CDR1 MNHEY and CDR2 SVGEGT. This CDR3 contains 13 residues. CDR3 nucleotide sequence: TGTGCCAGCAGTCGAGACGGGAATCAGCCCCAGCATTTT. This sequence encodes CASSRDGNQPQHF.

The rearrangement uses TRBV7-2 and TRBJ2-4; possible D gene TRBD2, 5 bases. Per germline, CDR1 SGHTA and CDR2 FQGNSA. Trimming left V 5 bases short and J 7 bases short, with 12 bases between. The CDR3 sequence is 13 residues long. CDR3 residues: CASSPPRGNIQYF. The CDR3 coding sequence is TGTGCCAGCAGCCCCCCCCGGGGTAACATTCAGTACTTC. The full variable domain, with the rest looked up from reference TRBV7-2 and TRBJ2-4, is GAGVSQSPSNKVTEKGKDVELRCDPISGHTALYWYRQSLGQGLEFLIYFQGNSAPDKSGLPSDRFSAERTGGSVSTLTIQRTQQEDSAVYLCASSPPRGNIQYFGAGTRLSVL.

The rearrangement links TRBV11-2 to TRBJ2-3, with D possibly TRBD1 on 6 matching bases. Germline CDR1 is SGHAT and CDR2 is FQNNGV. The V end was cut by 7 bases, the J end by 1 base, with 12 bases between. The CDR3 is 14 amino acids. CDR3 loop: CASTFGGGTDTQYF. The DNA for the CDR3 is TGTGCCAGCACCTTTGGGGGCGGCACAGATACGCAGTATTTT.

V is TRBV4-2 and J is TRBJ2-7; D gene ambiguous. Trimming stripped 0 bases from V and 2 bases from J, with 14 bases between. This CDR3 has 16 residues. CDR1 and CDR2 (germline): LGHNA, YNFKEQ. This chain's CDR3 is CASSQDWAGWAYEQYF. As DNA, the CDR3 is TGTGCCAGCAGCCAAGATTGGGCCGGCTGGGCCTACGAGCAGTACTTC.

For the CDR3, the DNA is TGTGCCTGGAGTGTATTGAGTCCCGTACGGGGGGGCCGCTTAAGCACAGATACGCAGTATTTT. Residues: CAWSVLSPVRGGRLSTDTQYF. The V call is TRBV30, the J call TRBJ2-3, with 8 bases lining up with TRBD2. Germline CDR1 GTSNPN, CDR2 SVGIG (reference sequence). Trimming cost V 0 bases and J 0 bases; bases outside gene matches: 20. The CDR3 spans 21 residues.

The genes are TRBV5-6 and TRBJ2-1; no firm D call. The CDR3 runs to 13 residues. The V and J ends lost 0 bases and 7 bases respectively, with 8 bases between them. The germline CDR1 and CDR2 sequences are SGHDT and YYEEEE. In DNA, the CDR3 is TGTGCCAGCAGCTTGGGAAGAGCGAATGAGCAGTTCTTC. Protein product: CASSLGRANEQFF.

CDR3: CASSWGGMRNTEAFF. CDR3 bases: TGTGCCAGCAGCTGGGGGGGTATGAGGAACACTGAAGCTTTCTTT. This sequence joins TRBV5-4 and TRBJ1-1; a weak D match, TRBD1 (5 bases). This CDR3 region has 15 residues. V gave up 3 bases and J gave up 1 base, with 13 bases separating them. Germline V gene sequence: CDR1 SGHNT, CDR2 YYREEE (reference sequence).

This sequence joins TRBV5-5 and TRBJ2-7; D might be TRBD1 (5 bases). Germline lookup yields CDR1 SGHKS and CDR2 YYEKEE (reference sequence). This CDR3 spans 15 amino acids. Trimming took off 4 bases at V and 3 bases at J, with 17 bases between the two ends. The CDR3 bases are TGTGCCAGCAGCCAGGCGACAGTCTCCGGCTACGAGCAGTACTTC. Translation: CASSQATVSGYEQYF.

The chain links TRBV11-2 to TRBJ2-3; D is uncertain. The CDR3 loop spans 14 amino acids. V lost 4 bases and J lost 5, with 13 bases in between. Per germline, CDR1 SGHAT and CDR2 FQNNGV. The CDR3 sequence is CASSSLRSGDTQYF. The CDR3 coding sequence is TGTGCCAGCAGCTCCTTAAGGTCAGGAGATACGCAGTATTTT.

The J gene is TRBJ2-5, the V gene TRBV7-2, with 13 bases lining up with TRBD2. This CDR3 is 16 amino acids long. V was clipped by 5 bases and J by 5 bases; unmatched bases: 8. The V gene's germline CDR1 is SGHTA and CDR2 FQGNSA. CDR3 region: CASSPQTSGGSETQYF. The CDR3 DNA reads TGTGCCAGCAGCCCACAGACTAGCGGGGGGTCGGAGACCCAGTACTTC. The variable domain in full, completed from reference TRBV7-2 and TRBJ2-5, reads GAGVSQSPSNKVTEKGKDVELRCDPISGHTALYWYRQSLGQGLEFLIYFQGNSAPDKSGLPSDRFSAERTGGSVSTLTIQRTQQEDSAVYLCASSPQTSGGSETQYFGPGTRLLVL.

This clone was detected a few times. DNA of the CDR3: TGTGCCAGTAGTCAACAGGGGATCTCTGGAAACACCATATATTTT. The encoded protein is CASSQQGISGNTIYF. The genes are TRBV19 and TRBJ1-3; TRBD1 aligns across 7 bases. V shed 5 bases and J 0 bases; nucleotides not matched to a gene: 4. The CDR3 is made up of 15 amino acids. Per germline, CDR1 LNHDA and CDR2 SQIVND (reference sequence).

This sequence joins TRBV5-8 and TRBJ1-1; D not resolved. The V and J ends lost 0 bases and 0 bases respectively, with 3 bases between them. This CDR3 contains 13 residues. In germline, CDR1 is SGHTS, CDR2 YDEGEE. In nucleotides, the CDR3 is TGTGCCAGCAGCTTGGGCGTGAACACTGAAGCTTTCTTT. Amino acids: CASSLGVNTEAFF.

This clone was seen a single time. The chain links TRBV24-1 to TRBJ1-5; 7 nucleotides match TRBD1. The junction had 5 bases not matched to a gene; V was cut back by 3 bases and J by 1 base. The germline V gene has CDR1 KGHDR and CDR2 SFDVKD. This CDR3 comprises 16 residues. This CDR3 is CATSDGGGLSNQPQHF. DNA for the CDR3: TGTGCCACCAGTGATGGAGGGGGCTTAAGCAATCAGCCCCAGCATTTT.

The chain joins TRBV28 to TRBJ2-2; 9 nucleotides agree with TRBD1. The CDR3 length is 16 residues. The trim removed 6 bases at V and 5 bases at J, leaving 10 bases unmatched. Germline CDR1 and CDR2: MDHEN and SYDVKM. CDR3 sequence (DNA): TGTGCCAGCAGCCCATTGGGACAGGGAAGTACCGGGGAGCTGTTTTTT. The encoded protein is CASSPLGQGSTGELFF.

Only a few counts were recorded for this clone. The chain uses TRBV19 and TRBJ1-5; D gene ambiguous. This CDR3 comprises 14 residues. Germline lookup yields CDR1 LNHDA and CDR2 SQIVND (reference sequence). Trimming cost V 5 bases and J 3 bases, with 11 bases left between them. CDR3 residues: CASSPGGFNQPQHF. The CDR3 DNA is TGTGCCAGTAGTCCGGGAGGATTCAATCAGCCCCAGCATTTT.

CDR3 coding DNA: TGTGCCAGCAGTCAATTACAGGGGGCTGGCGGGGAGCTGTTTTTT. Translated: CASSQLQGAGGELFF. The chain recombines TRBV2 with TRBJ2-2, with TRBD1 identical over 9 bases. Germline trimming cut 5 bases from V and 7 bases from J; bases unmatched to any gene: 8. This CDR3 contains 15 residues. From germline, CDR1 is SNHLY and CDR2 FYNNEI. The variable domain in full, completed from reference TRBV2 and TRBJ2-2, reads EPEVTQTPSHQVTQMGQEVILRCVPISNHLYFYWYRQILGQKVEFLVSFYNNEISEKSEIFDDQFSVERPDGSNFTLKIRSTKLEDSAMYFCASSQLQGAGGELFFGEGSRLTVL.

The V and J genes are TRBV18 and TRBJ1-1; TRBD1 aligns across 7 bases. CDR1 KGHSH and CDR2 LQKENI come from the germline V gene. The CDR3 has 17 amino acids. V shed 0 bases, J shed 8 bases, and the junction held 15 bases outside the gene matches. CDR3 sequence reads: CASSPPRRQGSPLEAFF. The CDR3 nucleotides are TGTGCCAGCTCACCACCGAGGCGACAGGGCTCACCCCTGGAAGCTTTCTTT.